This note documents a single T cell receptor (beta chain) sequence. What this receptor recognizes is not known. Base qualities are not recorded, but no much larger clone differs from it by a single base. Synthetic TCR analog templates were spiked into each PCR so that absolute template abundance could be estimated from read counts. The immunoSEQ assay was used to amplify TCRbeta CDR3 regions from genomic DNA with bias-controlled V and J gene primers. Sequencing of rearranged TCRbeta segments was done at approximately 20X coverage. As for the original processing: Sequencing errors were corrected by clustering, and CDR3s were annotated against IMGT so that V, D and J genes could be assigned. Out-of-frame and stop-codon sequences were excluded, and only productive TCRbeta rearrangements were used in downstream analyses. To compute clonality, Shannon entropy was normalized by the log of the number of unique productive sequences and then subtracted from one. Fisher's exact test with Benjamini-Hochberg correction, at a threshold of adjusted p below 0.01, was used to find clones that differed between time points or between blood and tumor. The table comes from immuneACCESS by way of TCRdb, which keeps in-frame sequences with V and J called. Part of the clones is missing from these tables; in studies checked, under half for an unresolved V gene and the rest for unknown reasons. V and J calls plus clone size are reproduced from that table; the DNA served to infer D and trimming. This sample gives tens of thousands of clones in total; roughly four fifths of them show up just once. 6% to 7% of the sample is held by the ten biggest clonotypes.

This sample stems from a study of PD-L1 blockade in urothelial cancer (dated by TCRdb to the late 2010s). Study-wide context: Therapy was started around 2014 for all patients, and atezolizumab 1,200 mg was administered intravenously every 3 weeks. In the same patients, whole exome sequencing and RNA sequencing of pretreatment tumors were performed in addition to TCR sequencing. Durable clinical benefit was defined as a progression-free survival longer than 6 months, and TCR features were additionally tested against progression-free survival and overall survival. The study, an exploratory multi-omic analysis, examined somatic, immune and clinical correlates of response to PD-L1 blockade with atezolizumab in urothelial cancer. Durable clinical benefit was achieved by nine patients but not by the remaining 20. TCR sequencing covered pretreatment tumor samples and matched, serially collected peripheral blood taken before and after atezolizumab treatment. Patients had an ECOG performance status of 0 or 1 and had received between 0 and 3 prior chemotherapy regimens. A median of around 150,000 T cells and approximately 86,000 unique TCRs was obtained from blood samples, and a median clonality of around 0.08 was observed. Blood samples were analyzed at two time points: 3 weeks after treatment start (second dose) and 6 weeks after treatment start. Twenty-five of 29 patients were males with bladder-origin urothelial cancer, and 18 of 29 reported a prior smoking history. Pretreatment blood TCR-seq was available for about 28 patients, at least one posttreatment blood collection was obtained for 24 patients, and tumor TCR-seq was available for 24 patients. The paper's findings and limits, for the study overall: Greater expansion of tumor-associated TCR clones in peripheral blood 3 weeks after the start of treatment was observed in patients with durable benefit (n of about 22, p = 0.022). Small sample size (n ≈ 28) and many exploratory analyses mean the results are intended to be hypothesis-generating. A pretreatment peripheral blood TCR clonality below the median was linked to improved progression-free and overall survival.

For CDR1 and CDR2, the germline V gene (reference sequence) lists GTSNPN and SVGIG. The CDR3 has 15 amino acids, counting the end cysteine and phenylalanine. CDR3 DNA is the only sequence kept; it has 45 bases, read in frame from the first base. Here V drops 8 bases and J drops 8 bases, and the junction holds 15 bases not matched to any gene. The time point label corresponds to: pretreatment peripheral blood. The cohort comprised nearly 30 patients with locally advanced or metastatic urothelial carcinoma treated at Memorial Sloan Kettering on a trial protocol. Peripheral blood mononuclear cells were collected from each patient pretreatment and during treatment, giving between 1 and 8 total time points per patient. The Qiagen DNeasy Blood extraction kit was used to purify genomic DNA from total PBMCs and tumor samples. PBMCs were collected pretreatment and during treatment, and were isolated and stored as previously described.

The clonotype originates from a man in his 60s with urothelial cancer. This specimen was PBMCs, taken around atezolizumab (anti-PD-L1) treatment. The sequence links TRBV30 to TRBJ1-6; the junction holds 7 bases that match TRBD1. The DNA reads as follows: TGTGCCGTTGCCCATTTAGACAGGGCGGATTCACCCCTCCACTTT. It translates to CAVAHLDRADSPLHF.